The 14 T cell receptor beta chains below come from one sample, sequenced in a study of identical twins. TCRdb used MiXCR to reprocess the 5' RACE reads, holding one entry per CDR3 protein. The table records 350,000 to 450,000 distinct CDR3 sequences, approximately 18% of them present only once. Sequencing used naive T cells sorted from blood. The receptors shown here come from a man aged 45-60 years in good health.

This clonotype was detected only a few times. The genes are TRBV10-3 and TRBJ2-5, with D perhaps TRBD1 or TRBD2 (5 bases each). The CDR3 is made up of 14 amino acids. V was pared by 8 bases and J by 3 bases, with 16 bases between. CDR1 and CDR2 (germline): ENHRY, SYGVKD. This chain's CDR3 is CAIRPGQGKETQYF. The CDR3 DNA reads as TGTGCCATCCGCCCGGGGCAGGGAAAAGAGACCCAGTACTTC.

Many counts were recorded for this clonotype. The chain recombines TRBV28 with TRBJ1-2; D unresolved. The CDR3 spans 11 residues. With 5 bases removed from V and 8 bases from J, the gap between germline ends came to 9 bases. Germline lookup yields CDR1 MDHEN and CDR2 SYDVKM. DNA of the CDR3: TGTGCCAGCAGTAAGGTTTTCGGCTACACCTTC. Its translation: CASSKVFGYTF.

There are many counts of this clonotype. This chain joins TRBV20-1 and TRBJ2-3; 9 bases are shared with TRBD2. The trim removed 0 bases at V and 0 bases at J, leaving 10 bases unmatched. CDR1 is DFQATT and CDR2 is SNEGSKA in the germline V gene (reference sequence). CDR3 length: 18 residues. The CDR3 loop reads CSARDLGSGSFSTDTQYF. In DNA form, the CDR3 reads TGCAGTGCTAGAGATCTCGGTAGCGGGAGCTTTAGCACAGATACGCAGTATTTT.

This clonotype was counted many times. The CDR3 coding sequence is TGTGCCATCAGCGAGCGTTTGGTAGCGGGCGGTCGGGGGACCGGGGAGCTGTTTTTT. It encodes CAISERLVAGGRGTGELFF. This chain connects TRBV10-3 to TRBJ2-2; 7 positions agree with TRBD2. The trim removed 6 bases at V and 5 bases at J, leaving 21 bases unmatched. Per the germline V gene, CDR1 is ENHRY and CDR2 is SYGVKD. The CDR3 has 19 amino acids.

This clonotype was detected only a few times. This chain's CDR3 is CSVEGATGPHYGYTF. The CDR3 DNA reads as TGCAGCGTTGAAGGAGCGACCGGTCCTCACTATGGCTACACCTTC. The V call is TRBV29-1, the J call TRBJ1-2, with D unresolved. CDR3 length equals 15 residues. The V end lost 1 base, the J end lost 3 bases, and 15 bases lay between the germline ends. Germline CDR1 SQVTM, CDR2 ANQGSEA. Variable domain in full (rest from reference TRBV29-1 and TRBJ1-2): SAVISQKPSRDICQRGTSLTIQCQVDSQVTMMFWYRQQPGQSLTLIATANQGSEATYESGFVIDKFPISRPNLTFSTLTVSNMSPEDSSIYLCSVEGATGPHYGYTFGSGTRLTVV.

The chain joins TRBV9 to TRBJ2-2; no definite D call. This CDR3 is 14 amino acids long. V was pared by 3 bases and J by 9 bases, with 15 bases between. CDR1 is SGDLS and CDR2 is YYNGEE in the germline V gene. DNA of the CDR3: TGTGCCAGCAGCGCCAAACCCGGGCCGTGGGAGCTGTTTTTT. Amino acid sequence: CASSAKPGPWELFF.

The chain combines TRBV5-7 with TRBJ2-7; TRBD2 is a possible D gene (5 bases). TRBV5-7 is identified as an open reading frame with a role that is uncertain. The CDR3 has 15 residues. V gave up 2 bases and J gave up 1 base, with 13 bases separating them. Here the CDR3 DNA reads TGTGCCAGCAGCTTTGGGAGCGGCCTATCCTACGAGCAGTACTTC. This sequence encodes CASSFGSGLSYEQYF.

This clonotype appeared many times. CDR3: CASSYDSTGAYEQYF. CDR3 coding DNA: TGTGCCAGCAGTTACGACTCAACAGGGGCCTACGAGCAGTACTTC. The V gene is TRBV6-5, the J gene TRBJ2-7, with 7 bases identical to TRBD1. Germline-derived CDR1 and CDR2 are MNHEY and SVGAGI. Trimming cost V 2 bases and J 2 bases; bases outside gene matches: 6. This CDR3 is 15 amino acids long.

This rearrangement joins TRBV6-5 to TRBJ2-7; possible D gene TRBD2, 5 bases. Between the trimmed V and J ends, which lost 0 bases and 5 bases, there was a span of 20 bases. The CDR3 loop spans 17 amino acids. The germline V gene encodes CDR1 MNHEY and CDR2 SVGAGI. The CDR3 sequence is CASSYSRRTSFVNEQYF. The DNA of the CDR3 is TGTGCCAGCAGTTACTCGAGACGAACTAGTTTTGTAAACGAGCAGTACTTC.

The V gene is TRBV11-2, the J gene TRBJ2-1; TRBD2 matches 11 bases. This CDR3 has 14 residues. V shed 6 bases and J 8 bases; nucleotides not matched to a gene: 6. Germline CDR1 SGHAT, CDR2 FQNNGV. The CDR3 reads CASSRLAGLDEQFF. The CDR3 region has the DNA TGTGCCAGCAGTAGACTAGCGGGATTAGATGAGCAGTTCTTC.

The chain employs TRBV7-2 and TRBJ2-7; TRBD2 aligns across 7 bases. The CDR3 covers 14 residues. With 1 base clipped from V and 7 bases from J, the junction kept 7 bases outside the gene matches. Germline CDR1 SGHTA, CDR2 FQGNSA. CDR3 nucleotides: TGTGCCAGCAGCTTAGGGAGCGGGATAGGTGAGCAGTACTTC. Encoded protein: CASSLGSGIGEQYF. The complete variable domain, with remaining parts taken from reference TRBV7-2 and TRBJ2-7, reads GAGVSQSPSNKVTEKGKDVELRCDPISGHTALYWYRQSLGQGLEFLIYFQGNSAPDKSGLPSDRFSAERTGGSVSTLTIQRTQQEDSAVYLCASSLGSGIGEQYFGPGTRLTVT.

This clonotype was recorded at least ten times. The gene calls are TRBV7-6 and TRBJ2-5, with 8 bases matching TRBD2. Germline V gene sequence: CDR1 SGHVS, CDR2 FNYEAQ. V was pared by 2 bases and J by 2 bases, with 10 bases of the junction left unmatched. The CDR3 contains 17 residues. The CDR3: CASSLHRIAGKQETQYF. The CDR3 DNA sequence: TGTGCCAGCAGCTTACACCGAATAGCGGGGAAGCAAGAGACCCAGTACTTC.

This clonotype was counted a few times. This chain uses TRBV20-1 with TRBJ2-1; maybe TRBD2 (6 bases). V lost 1 base to trimming and J lost 9 bases, with 22 bases between them. Germline V lookup: CDR1 DFQATT, CDR2 SNEGSKA (reference sequence). The CDR3 has 16 residues. CDR3 DNA: TGCAGTGCTAGAGTATCGCGAGGGTACGGGAGTGGTGAGCAGTTCTTC. This codes for CSARVSRGYGSGEQFF.

The chain carries TRBV12-3 or TRBV12-4 and TRBJ1-1; 7 bases are a match to TRBD1. The CDR3 consists of 15 residues. With V trimmed by 2 bases and J by 4 bases, 7 bases remained unmatched. This chain's CDR3 is CASSLRQGGSTEAFF. CDR3 bases: TGTGCCAGCAGTTTAAGACAGGGAGGGAGCACTGAAGCTTTCTTT.